Shown below are 28 T cell receptor beta chains from a single sample sequenced in a study of yellow fever vaccine responses in identical twins. Using its own MiXCR run on the RT-PCR reads, TCRdb lists one record per CDR3 protein. The data hold around 16,000 distinct CDR3 sequences, with around 84% observed a single time. The specimen comprised T cells from blood (PBMCs), unsorted or a sorted subset (not recorded which), sampled before or after yellow fever vaccination (not recorded which). The receptors derive from a woman younger than 30 who received the yellow fever vaccine.

The CDR3 sequence: CASSHLREEETQYF. The CDR3 nucleotides read TGTGCCAGCAGCCATCTTCGGGAAGAAGAGACCCAGTACTTC. The rearrangement links TRBV14 to TRBJ2-5, with D tentatively TRBD2 (5 bases). The CDR3 is made up of 14 amino acids. Germline assignment: CDR1 SGHDN and CDR2 FVKESK. V was cut by 3 bases and J by 3 bases, with 11 bases left in between.

This clonotype was recorded a few times. V usage is TRBV7-2 and J usage is TRBJ2-5, with D perhaps TRBD1 (5 bases). V gave up 1 base and J gave up 9 bases, with 6 bases separating them. CDR3 length equals 11 residues. The germline V gene encodes CDR1 SGHTA and CDR2 FQGNSA. CDR3 nucleotide sequence: TGTGCCAGCAGCTTAGGACAGCCCCAGTACTTC. Translating it yields CASSLGQPQYF. The variable domain in full, with the rest retrieved from reference TRBV7-2 and TRBJ2-5, is GAGVSQSPSNKVTEKGKDVELRCDPISGHTALYWYRQSLGQGLEFLIYFQGNSAPDKSGLPSDRFSAERTGGSVSTLTIQRTQQEDSAVYLCASSLGQPQYFGPGTRLLVL.

This chain connects TRBV23-1 to TRBJ2-7; D may match TRBD1 or TRBD2 (5 bases each). TRBV23-1 is given ORF status, its function remaining uncertain. Trimming removed 6 bases from V and 6 bases from J, with 15 bases in between. The CDR3 extends over 13 amino acids. The CDR3 DNA follows: TGCGCCAGCAGGGCAAGTCGAGGGACCGAGCAGTACTTC. Its translation: CASRASRGTEQYF.

The rearrangement links TRBV13 to TRBJ2-7; 7 bases agree with TRBD2. V shed 4 bases, J shed 3 bases, and the junction held 6 bases outside the gene matches. Looked up from germline, CDR1 is PRHDT and CDR2 is FYEKMQ (reference sequence). The CDR3 covers 14 residues. The CDR3 reads CASSYLGGSYEQYF. CDR3 in DNA: TGTGCCAGCAGCTATCTCGGCGGGAGCTACGAGCAGTACTTC.

The gene calls are TRBV11-2 and TRBJ2-3; D not resolved. Trimming left V 6 bases short and J 0 bases short, with 19 bases between. The CDR3 is made up of 17 amino acids. CDR1 and CDR2 (germline): SGHAT, FQNNGV. The CDR3 DNA sequence: TGTGCCAGCAGTCTCACGGTGGGCGGAACTAGCACAGATACGCAGTATTTT. Translating it yields CASSLTVGGTSTDTQYF.

This chain links TRBV12-3 or TRBV12-4 with TRBJ2-7, with TRBD1 as a possible D gene (6 bases). The V and J ends lost 7 bases and 6 bases respectively, with 19 bases between them. The CDR3 is made up of 14 amino acids. The CDR3 region is CASTRDTSLGEQYF. In DNA form, the CDR3 reads TGTGCCAGCACCCGGGACACTTCCTTGGGCGAGCAGTACTTC.

The chain carries TRBV6-2 or TRBV6-3 and TRBJ1-1; a possible D gene is TRBD1 (6 bases). CDR3 length: 16 residues. Between the trimmed V and J ends, which lost 0 bases and 0 bases, there was a span of 11 bases. Germline lookup yields CDR1 MNHEY and CDR2 SVGEGT. DNA of the CDR3: TGTGCCAGCAGTTACTCATTGGGGGGCATGAACACTGAAGCTTTCTTT. Its translation: CASSYSLGGMNTEAFF.

This CDR3 is CSVYLQGPGYTF. CDR3 nucleotides: TGCAGCGTTTATCTCCAGGGACCTGGCTACACCTTC. The rearrangement links TRBV29-1 to TRBJ1-2, with a possible D match to TRBD1 (5 bases). The V gene lost 5 bases and the J gene lost 7 bases, with 14 bases spanning the gap. Germline loops: CDR1 SQVTM, CDR2 ANQGSEA. The CDR3 runs to 12 residues.

The CDR3 DNA follows: TGCGCCAGCAGGTCCGGGACTAGCGCCCCAGATACGCAGTATTTT. Its translation is CASRSGTSAPDTQYF. The genes are TRBV5-1 and TRBJ2-3; TRBD2 matches at 10 bases. The length of the CDR3 is 15 residues. Germline V gene data show CDR1 as SGHRS and CDR2 as YFSETQ. V trimming: 5 bases; J trimming: 4 bases; junction bases outside the gene matches: 7.

The chain is built from TRBV6-1 and TRBJ2-7; 10 bases are a match to TRBD2. CDR3 size: 14 residues. Germline trimming cut 4 bases from V and 3 bases from J; bases unmatched to any gene: 3. CDR1 is MNHNS and CDR2 is SASEGT in the germline V gene. CDR3 sequence: CASSGTSGSYEQYF. CDR3 DNA: TGTGCCAGCAGTGGGACTAGCGGTAGCTACGAGCAGTACTTC.

The rearrangement uses TRBV29-1 and TRBJ2-1; 9 bases fit TRBD2. Germline CDR1 and CDR2: SQVTM and ANQGSEA. The CDR3 runs 14 residues. Trimming removed 7 bases from V and 3 bases from J; junction bases left unmatched: 7. The DNA for the CDR3 is TGCAGCGCCCCAGGTAGCGGGAGCTACAATGAGCAGTTCTTC. It encodes CSAPGSGSYNEQFF.

This clonotype was detected only once. The chain is built from TRBV29-1 and TRBJ2-7, with 8 bases that match TRBD1. The CDR3 contains 17 residues. J gave up 0 bases and V 0 bases, and 10 bases lay outside the gene matches. Germline assignment: CDR1 SQVTM and CDR2 ANQGSEA. CDR3 nucleotides: TGCAGCGTTGAAGACCCCAGGGGGCAGGGAGCCTCCTACGAGCAGTACTTC. It yields the protein CSVEDPRGQGASYEQYF.

The chain recombines TRBV11-3 with TRBJ2-3; TRBD2 agrees at 9 bases. The CDR3 is made up of 17 amino acids. Germline CDR1 and CDR2: SGHNT and YENEEA. J was trimmed by 3 bases and V by 1 base; bases with no gene match: 8. The CDR3 DNA reads as TGTGCCAGCAGCTTAGTCCCCGGGACTAGCTCTACAGATACGCAGTATTTT. Residues: CASSLVPGTSSTDTQYF.

The chain employs TRBV5-4 and TRBJ2-2; D may be TRBD1 (5 bases). The germline V gene encodes CDR1 SGHNT and CDR2 YYREEE (reference sequence). The CDR3 is 15 residues long. V was pared by 2 bases and J by 0 bases, with 8 bases between. The CDR3 protein is CASSFGATNTGELFF. In DNA form, the CDR3 reads TGTGCCAGCAGCTTTGGGGCGACGAACACCGGGGAGCTGTTTTTT.

The rearrangement joins TRBV18 to TRBJ2-3, with 8 bases fitting TRBD2. J lost 2 bases, V lost 2 bases, and 3 bases had no gene match. Germline-derived CDR1 and CDR2 are KGHSH and LQKENI. The CDR3 is 15 residues long. DNA of the CDR3: TGTGCCAGCTCACCAGGCGGGGGGCCCACAGATACGCAGTATTTT. Its protein product is CASSPGGGPTDTQYF.

The gene calls are TRBV28 and TRBJ2-1; D perhaps matches TRBD2 (5 bases). In germline, CDR1 is MDHEN, CDR2 SYDVKM. The CDR3 length is 15 residues. The V end was cut by 2 bases, the J end by 1 base, with 9 bases between. CDR3 protein: CASSLPGNSYNEQFF. CDR3 sequence (DNA): TGTGCCAGCAGTTTACCGGGAAATTCCTACAATGAGCAGTTCTTC.

This clonotype was observed a single time. The chain carries TRBV11-3 and TRBJ2-3, with D perhaps TRBD2 (5 bases). V was clipped by 5 bases and J by 0 bases, with 12 bases between them. Germline loops: CDR1 SGHNT, CDR2 YENEEA. The CDR3 runs 15 residues. The CDR3 nucleotides read TGTGCCAGCAGCCCAGGACTGTCTAGCACAGATACGCAGTATTTT. Translating gives CASSPGLSSTDTQYF.

V is TRBV14 and J is TRBJ2-3, with unresolved D. CDR3 length: 15 residues. Looked up from germline, CDR1 is SGHDN and CDR2 is FVKESK. V was cut by 0 bases and J by 1 base, with 8 bases left in between. The CDR3 nucleotides are TGTGCCAGCAGCCAAGAAAGAGGTGGCACAGATACGCAGTATTTT. Residues: CASSQERGGTDTQYF.

This chain links TRBV27 with TRBJ1-2; 9 nucleotides match TRBD1. The CDR3 totals 14 residues. The germline V gene encodes CDR1 MNHEY and CDR2 SMNVEV (reference sequence). V dropped 3 bases and J dropped 3; count of bases not matched to a gene: 2. The CDR3 spells CASSFRDRDYGYTF. The CDR3 coding sequence is TGTGCCAGCAGTTTTAGGGACAGGGACTATGGCTACACCTTC.

The chain links TRBV28 to TRBJ2-7; the D gene is possibly TRBD1 (6 bases). Germline V lookup: CDR1 MDHEN, CDR2 SYDVKM. CDR3 length: 14 residues. Between the trimmed V and J ends, which lost 2 bases and 4 bases, there was a span of 12 bases. The CDR3 region is CASSLTGGAYEQYF. The CDR3 DNA reads as TGTGCCAGCAGTTTAACTGGGGGCGCATACGAGCAGTACTTC.

The chain combines TRBV11-2 with TRBJ1-1; TRBD1 might be the D (5 bases). Germline CDR1 is SGHAT and CDR2 is FQNNGV. Trimming shortened V by 3 bases and J by 1 base, and 9 bases separated the two germline ends. This CDR3 spans 14 amino acids. The CDR3 spells CASSLGGWNTEAFF. The CDR3 nucleotides are TGTGCCAGCAGCTTGGGGGGGTGGAACACTGAAGCTTTCTTT. Looking up the rest from reference TRBV11-2 and TRBJ1-1 gives the full variable domain: EAGVAQSPRYKIIEKRQSVAFWCNPISGHATLYWYQQILGQGPKLLIQFQNNGVVDDSQLPKDRFSAERLKGVDSTLKIQPAKLEDSAVYLCASSLGGWNTEAFFGQGTRLTVV.

The CDR3 coding sequence is TGCAGCGTTGAGAGTCAGTCCCCCACAGATACGCAGTATTTT. Its protein is CSVESQSPTDTQYF. This chain uses TRBV29-1 with TRBJ2-3, with D unresolved. The germline V gene has CDR1 SQVTM and CDR2 ANQGSEA. V was clipped by 3 bases and J by 2 bases, with 12 bases between them. The CDR3 totals 14 residues.

This clonotype appeared a single time. The rearrangement uses TRBV6-1 and TRBJ1-1, with 11 bases that match TRBD1. J lost 5 bases, V lost 1 base, and 3 bases had no gene match. Germline CDR1 MNHNS, CDR2 SASEGT. This CDR3 spans 15 amino acids. CDR3 DNA: TGTGCCAGCAGTGAAGGGACAGGGGGCGGTACTGAAGCTTTCTTT. This gives the protein CASSEGTGGGTEAFF.

The rearrangement links TRBV6-2 or TRBV6-3 to TRBJ2-5; no firm D call. V dropped 2 bases and J dropped 2 bases, with 6 bases sitting between them. The V gene's germline CDR1 is MNHEY and CDR2 SVGEGT. The CDR3 spans 13 residues. CDR3 residues: CASSYLAQETQYF. DNA of the CDR3: TGTGCCAGCAGTTACCTTGCGCAAGAGACCCAGTACTTC.

This clonotype was observed once. The genes are TRBV5-1 and TRBJ2-1; 7 bases map to TRBD2. After removal of 0 bases from V and 5 bases from J, the junction contained 2 bases not matched to a gene. The CDR3 spans 14 residues. Germline V gene sequence: CDR1 SGHRS, CDR2 YFSETQ. The DNA of the CDR3 is TGCGCCAGCAGCTTGGTTGGGGGGGACAATGAGCAGTTCTTC. Amino acids: CASSLVGGDNEQFF. Using reference TRBV5-1 and TRBJ2-1 for the parts outside the CDR3, the full variable domain is KAGVTQTPRYLIKTRGQQVTLSCSPISGHRSVSWYQQTPGQGLQFLFEYFSETQRNKGNFPGRFSGRQFSNSRSEMNVSTLELGDSALYLCASSLVGGDNEQFFGPGTRLTVL.

The chain uses TRBV11-1 and TRBJ2-3; D unclear. The CDR3 contains 15 residues. Per germline, CDR1 SGHAT and CDR2 FQDESV (reference sequence). Trimming took off 5 bases at V and 5 bases at J, with 17 bases between the two ends. This chain's CDR3 is CASSDLRTVGDTQYF. The CDR3 coding sequence is TGTGCCAGCAGCGACTTGAGGACGGTCGGAGATACGCAGTATTTT.

This clonotype is a singleton in its sample. The rearrangement joins TRBV19 to TRBJ2-1; D remains ambiguous. The V gene lost 5 bases and the J gene lost 4 bases, with 9 bases spanning the gap. The V gene's germline CDR1 is LNHDA and CDR2 SQIVND (reference sequence). This CDR3 is 13 amino acids long. CDR3 protein: CASSRNQYNEQFF. In DNA, the CDR3 is TGTGCCAGTAGTCGAAACCAATACAATGAGCAGTTCTTC.

The V call is TRBV5-1, the J call TRBJ2-1; TRBD1 might be the D (6 bases). CDR1 and CDR2 from the germline V gene are SGHRS and YFSETQ. Trimming pared 4 bases from V and 4 bases from J, leaving 15 bases between. This CDR3 spans 15 amino acids. CDR3: CASSPRTESYNEQFF. As DNA, the CDR3 is TGCGCCAGCAGCCCCCGGACAGAATCTTACAATGAGCAGTTCTTC. Complete variable domain (other parts from reference TRBV5-1 and TRBJ2-1): KAGVTQTPRYLIKTRGQQVTLSCSPISGHRSVSWYQQTPGQGLQFLFEYFSETQRNKGNFPGRFSGRQFSNSRSEMNVSTLELGDSALYLCASSPRTESYNEQFFGPGTRLTVL.